The rows below give T cell receptor beta chains drawn from one sample of a study of TIL therapy for anti-PD-1-resistant metastatic lung cancer. The protocol was immunoSEQ multiplex PCR, while the TCRdb copy is restricted to in-frame clones and leaves out a portion. Of 45,000 to 60,000 clones detected, around three quarters appear once; the ten largest clones hold around 4.8%. The source material was blood, sampled at baseline. The receptors shown here come from a woman aged 30 to 85 with non-small cell lung cancer. Both conserved end residues are part of each CDR3. The D gene is left open where the match is weak. Clone size is shown for a subset of rows, as once, few, many or a class of expanded clone.

CASSQGAVSGKNEQFF TGTGCCAGCAGCCAAGGGGCCGTGTCAGGGAAGAATGAGCAGTTCTTC - TRBJ2-1 TRBV4-2 -
CAWSIYGSVGEQYF TGTGCCTGGAGTATATACGGATCCGTTGGCGAGCAGTACTTC - TRBJ2-7 TRBV30 -
CASSFSGQPQHF TGTGCCAGCAGTTTTTCTGGTCAGCCCCAGCATTTT - TRBJ1-5 TRBV28 -
CASSPGLLPYEQYF TGTGCCAGCTCACCCGGACTCTTACCCTACGAGCAGTACTTC - TRBJ2-7 TRBV18 few
CASLRTSWGTDTQYF TGTGCCAGCCTTAGGACTAGCTGGGGCACAGATACGCAGTATTTT TRBD2 TRBJ2-3 TRBV6-1 -
CASSLGGSNSPLHF TGTGCCAGCAGCTTAGGGGGTAGCAATTCACCCCTCCACTTT - TRBJ1-6 TRBV7-6 -
CASSLGLSTDTQYF TGTGCCAGCAGCCTCGGTCTTAGCACAGATACGCAGTATTTT - TRBJ2-3 TRBV6-6 -
CASSFNNRGPNTEAFF TGCGCCAGCAGCTTCAACAACAGGGGGCCGAACACTGAAGCTTTCTTT TRBD1 TRBJ1-1 TRBV5-1 -
CASSDRGRTTNEKLFF TGTGCCAGCAGTGACAGGGGAAGAACGACTAATGAAAAACTGTTTTTT - TRBJ1-4 TRBV25-1 -
CASSTSGMVEQYF TGCGCCAGCAGCACTAGCGGGATGGTCGAGCAGTACTTC TRBD2 TRBJ2-7 TRBV5-1 -
CASSLGSGARGYTF TGTGCCAGCAGCTTAGGTTCAGGGGCGCGGGGCTACACCTTC - TRBJ1-2 TRBV7-2 -
CASSQGEVYAEAFF TGCGCCAGCAGCCAAGGGGAGGTTTACGCTGAAGCTTTCTTT - TRBJ1-1 TRBV4-3 -
CASTLFQGYTEAFF TGTGCCAGCACCCTATTTCAGGGGTACACTGAAGCTTTCTTT - TRBJ1-1 TRBV27 -
CASTLGQGFTGELFF TGTGCCAGTACCTTGGGACAGGGGTTCACCGGGGAGCTGTTTTTT TRBD1 TRBJ2-2 TRBV19 -
CASSPAGLALNEQFF TGTGCCAGCAGCCCTGCGGGACTAGCTCTCAATGAGCAGTTCTTC TRBD2 TRBJ2-1 TRBV7-9 -
CSAGPGTQYF TGCAGTGCTGGCCCGGGGACGCAGTATTTT - TRBJ2-3 TRBV20-1 once
CASSPRDRSYEEQYF TGTGCCAGCAGCCCCCGGGACAGAAGCTACGAAGAGCAGTACTTC - TRBJ2-5 TRBV21-1 -
CASTGQGLGAFF TGTGCCAGCACCGGACAGGGCTTAGGGGCTTTCTTT TRBD1 TRBJ1-1 TRBV2 -
CASSLVTAGAETQYF TGTGCCAGCAGCTTAGTTACGGCAGGGGCGGAGACCCAGTACTTC - TRBJ2-5 TRBV11-2 -
CASSRGTENYGYTF TGTGCCAGCAGCCGAGGGACGGAGAACTATGGCTACACCTTC - TRBJ1-2 TRBV6-5 few
CASSIDAGTGYGGYTF TGTGCCAGTAGTATAGATGCCGGGACAGGGTATGGTGGCTACACCTTC TRBD1 TRBJ1-2 TRBV19 -
CASSYWGAADTQYF TGTGCCAGCAGTTATTGGGGGGCGGCAGATACGCAGTATTTT - TRBJ2-3 TRBV27 -
CSARQTGQLFF TGCAGTGCTAGGCAGACAGGGCAGCTGTTTTTT TRBD1 TRBJ2-2 TRBV20-1 -
CASSYFGRGYNEQFF TGTGCCAGCAGCTATTTCGGCAGGGGCTACAATGAGCAGTTCTTC - TRBJ2-1 TRBV5-5 -
CASSEVGLTTGNTIYF TGTGCCAGCAGCGAGGTGGGATTAACTACTGGAAACACCATATATTTT - TRBJ1-3 TRBV2 -
CASSFSNKATNEKLFF TGTGCCAGCAGTTTTTCTAACAAGGCAACTAATGAAAAACTGTTTTTT - TRBJ1-4 TRBV27 -
CASSLQRGPINEKLFF TGTGCCAGTAGTCTACAGAGAGGGCCAATTAATGAAAAACTGTTTTTT - TRBJ1-4 TRBV19 -
CASSPGRGNIQYF TGTGCCAGCAGTCCGGGGAGGGGAAACATTCAGTACTTC TRBD2 TRBJ2-4 TRBV6-5 once
CASSSGQGDSPLHF TGTGCCAGCTCCTCGGGACAGGGGGATTCACCCCTCCACTTT TRBD1 TRBJ1-6 TRBV18 -
CASSRDSVSSGANVLTF TGTGCCAGTAGCAGGGACAGTGTGAGCTCTGGGGCCAACGTCCTGACTTTC TRBD1 TRBJ2-6 TRBV19 -
CASSYPTGTEAFF TGTGCCAGCAGTTACCCGACAGGGACTGAAGCTTTCTTT TRBD1 TRBJ1-1 TRBV6-5 -
CASRQGGWNTEAFF TGTGCCAGCCGCCAGGGGGGATGGAACACTGAAGCTTTCTTT TRBD1 TRBJ1-1 TRBV7-2 -
CASSVRGNTEAFF TGTGCCAGCAGTGTTCGGGGAAACACTGAAGCTTTCTTT - TRBJ1-1 TRBV27 -
CASRTLDSHQPQHF TGTGCCAGCAGAACCCTGGACAGTCATCAGCCCCAGCATTTT - TRBJ1-5 TRBV6-6 -
CASRLAAGVAEQYF TGTGCCAGCAGGTTGGCAGCGGGAGTTGCCGAGCAGTACTTC TRBD2 TRBJ2-7 TRBV7-3 -
CASTPGGGNNQPQHF TGTGCCAGCACCCCGGGGGGGGGCAACAATCAGCCCCAGCATTTT - TRBJ1-5 TRBV6-5 -
CASSDSGGAGTDTQYF TGTGCCAGCAGTGACTCTGGGGGGGCGGGCACAGATACGCAGTATTTT - TRBJ2-3 TRBV6-4 -